This TCR beta chain was sequenced for a study of naive and memory T cell subsets. Germline CDR1 and CDR2: MGHDK and SYGVNS. The CDR3 is made up of 13 amino acids. The V end lost 0 bases, the J end lost 11 bases, and 13 bases lay between the germline ends. Two oligonucleotides, mixed equimolar, formed the beta constant-region primer covering TRBC1 and TRBC2. The ligated cDNA underwent four PCR rounds using SP2 and nested alpha and beta constant-region primers. TCRdb fed the UMI-ligation and nested PCR reads into MiXCR, producing one record per CDR3 protein. Among 85,000 or so distinct CDR3 sequences listed, approximately 10% were seen once. This clonotype has more than one count but fewer than ten.

This sequence was found in a human donor in good health. The sample comprised naive CD8+ T cells from blood. The chain joins TRBV25-1 to TRBJ1-1; D ambiguous. The CDR3 DNA sequence: TGTGCCAGCAGTGAATATGAGAGTACATGGGCTTTCTTT. Translation: CASSEYESTWAFF.